This T cell receptor beta chain was sequenced for a study of response to subunit inactivated influenza vaccine. Whole-study findings and limits: The authors suggested that few new T cells are recruited per seasonal influenza vaccination.

The CDR3 totals 13 residues. Germline V lookup: CDR1 SSHAT, CDR2 FNYEAQ (reference sequence). V gave up 5 bases and J gave up 5 bases; unmatched junction bases: 3. This clonotype was recorded at least ten times. Its antigen remains unknown. MiXCR, run by TCRdb on the RT-PCR reads, gives a single entry per CDR3 protein. The table has 400,000 to 650,000 distinct CDR3 sequences, approximately 7.7% seen once; the top ten hold roughly 14%. This specimen was PBMCs from blood, taken less than 30 months after vaccination. The gene calls are TRBV7-7 and TRBJ2-3; 8 nucleotides line up with TRBD1. This receptor was obtained from a man aged 50 to 69 who received an inactivated influenza vaccine. In DNA form, the CDR3 reads TGTGCCAGCAGCGTTGACAGGGGAGATACGCAGTATTTT. Its translation is CASSVDRGDTQYF. The full variable domain, completed using reference TRBV7-7 and TRBJ2-3, is GAGVSQSPRYKVTKRGQDVTLRCDPISSHATLYWYQQALGQGPEFLTYFNYEAQPDKSGLPSDRFSAERPEGSISTLTIQRTEQRDSAMYRCASSVDRGDTQYFGPGTRLTVL.